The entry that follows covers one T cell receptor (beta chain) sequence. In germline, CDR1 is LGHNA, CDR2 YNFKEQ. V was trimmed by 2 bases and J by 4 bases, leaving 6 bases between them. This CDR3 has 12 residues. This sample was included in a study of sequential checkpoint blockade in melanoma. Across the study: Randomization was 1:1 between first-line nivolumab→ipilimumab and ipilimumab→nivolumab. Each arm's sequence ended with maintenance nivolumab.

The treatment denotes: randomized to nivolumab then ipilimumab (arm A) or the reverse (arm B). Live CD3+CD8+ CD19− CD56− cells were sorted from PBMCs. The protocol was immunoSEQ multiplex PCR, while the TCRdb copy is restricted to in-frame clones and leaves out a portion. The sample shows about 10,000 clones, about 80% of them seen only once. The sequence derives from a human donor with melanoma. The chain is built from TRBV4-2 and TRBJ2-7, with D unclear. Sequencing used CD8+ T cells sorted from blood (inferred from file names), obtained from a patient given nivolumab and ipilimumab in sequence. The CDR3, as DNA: TGTGCCAGCAGCCAAACACAGTACGAGCAGTACTTC. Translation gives CASSQTQYEQYF.